This T cell receptor beta chain was documented in a study of spatial heterogeneity in lung cancer. Study-level background: There were, on average, more than 8.5 raw-read appearances for each unique TCR and UMI combination.

Time point defined: sample taken at primary tumor resection. There are many counts of this clonotype. TCRdb itself ran the 5' RACE reads through MiXCR, one entry per CDR3 protein. The data contain roughly 80,000 distinct CDR3 sequences, approximately 8.1% of them singletons. The CDR3 is 12 residues long. Germline V gene data show CDR1 as SGHAT and CDR2 as FQNNGV. V lost 5 bases and J lost 7, with 11 bases in between. The rearrangement uses TRBV11-2 and TRBJ1-1; no reliable D call. The TCR originated in a male donor with early-stage non-small cell lung cancer. The sequences come from PBMCs, collected at surgery. Here the CDR3 DNA reads TGTGCCAGCAGCCCTCGAGTAATTGAAGCTTTCTTT. It encodes CASSPRVIEAFF.